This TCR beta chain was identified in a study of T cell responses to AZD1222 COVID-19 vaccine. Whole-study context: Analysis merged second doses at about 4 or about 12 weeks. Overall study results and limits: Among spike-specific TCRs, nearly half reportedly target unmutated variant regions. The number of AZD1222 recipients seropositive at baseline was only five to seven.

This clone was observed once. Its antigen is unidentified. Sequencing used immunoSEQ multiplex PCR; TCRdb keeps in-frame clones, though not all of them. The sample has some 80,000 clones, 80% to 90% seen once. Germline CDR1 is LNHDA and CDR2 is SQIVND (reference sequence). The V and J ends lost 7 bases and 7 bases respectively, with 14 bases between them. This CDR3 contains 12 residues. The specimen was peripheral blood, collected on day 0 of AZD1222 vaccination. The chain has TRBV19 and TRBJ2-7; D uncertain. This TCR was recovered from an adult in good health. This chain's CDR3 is CASTYYQREQYF. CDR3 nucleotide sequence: TGTGCCAGTACATACTATCAACGGGAGCAGTACTTC.